Listed below are T cell receptor beta chains from one sample, sequenced in a study of vaccination and CD4 T cells after COVID-19. Using its own MiXCR run on the PCR reads, TCRdb lists one record per CDR3 protein. Altogether 20,000 to 25,000 distinct CDR3 sequences are present, 43% being singletons, with the ten largest covering roughly 13%. Their target antigens are unknown. Sequenced material: CD4+ T cells from blood, cultured in vitro. Receptors originate from a human donor who had recovered from COVID-19. The CDR3 runs from the conserved cysteine through the conserved F or W. A D gene is named only where the DNA matches it firmly. Size is omitted from some rows. Given values are once, few, many or a class for expanded clones.

cdr3_length	clone_size	d_call	v_call	j_call	cdr3_nt	cdr3_aa
16	few	NA	TRBV5-4	TRBJ2-3	TGTGCCAGCAGCTTGGAGTTGCGGGTTGACACAGATACGCAGTATTTT	CASSLELRVDTDTQYF
15	NA	NA	TRBV10-3	TRBJ1-5	TGTGCCATCAGTTTGAACAGGGATAGCAATCAGCCCCAGCATTTT	CAISLNRDSNQPQHF
13	NA	NA	TRBV25-1	TRBJ2-1	TGTGCCAGCAGTGAACCCGTTTACAATGAGCAGTTCTTC	CASSEPVYNEQFF
14	NA	NA	TRBV2	TRBJ1-5	TGTGCCAGCAGCAAGGAACGGAGGAATCAGCCCCAGCATTTT	CASSKERRNQPQHF
14	NA	NA	TRBV2	TRBJ1-4	TGTGCCAGCAGCCTCCAGGGTCCGAATGAAAAACTGTTTTTT	CASSLQGPNEKLFF
14	NA	NA	TRBV14	TRBJ2-2	TGTGCCAGCAGTTTACAGGGTTGGACCGGGGAGCTGTTTTTT	CASSLQGWTGELFF
14	few	TRBD1	TRBV7-9	TRBJ1-5	TGTGCCAGCAGCCGGACAGGTGAGAATCAGCCCCAGCATTTT	CASSRTGENQPQHF
13	once	TRBD1	TRBV2	TRBJ1-2	TGTGCCAGCAGCTATGGGACAGAGTATGGCTACACCTTC	CASSYGTEYGYTF
12	few	TRBD1	TRBV24-1	TRBJ1-5	TGTGCCTCCGGGACAGGGGACCAGCCCCAGCATTTT	CASGTGDQPQHF
16	NA	NA	TRBV3-1	TRBJ2-2	TGTGCCAGCAGCACTCGAAACGGGGTTTTCACCGGGGAACTGTTTTTT	CASSTRNGVFTGELFF
18	NA	NA	TRBV6-5	TRBJ1-6	TGTGCCAGCAGTTACGAGAACAGGGCAAGCTCCTATAATTCACCCCTCCACTTT	CASSYENRASSYNSPLHF
14	NA	TRBD1	TRBV6-1	TRBJ1-4	TGTGCCAGCAGCCGGGGCAGGGGGGGAGAAAAACTGTTTTTT	CASSRGRGGEKLFF
14	NA	NA	TRBV20-1	TRBJ2-5	TGCAGTGCTAGGATAGGGGGGAGGACAGAGACCCAGTACTTC	CSARIGGRTETQYF
14	NA	TRBD1	TRBV20-1	TRBJ1-5	TGCAGTGCTAGAGCCGACAGGGGCAATCAGCCCCAGCATTTT	CSARADRGNQPQHF
14	NA	NA	TRBV28	TRBJ2-1	TGTGCCAGCACCGACCGGGCTAGAGGTAATGAGCAGTTCTTC	CASTDRARGNEQFF
13	once	TRBD2	TRBV11-3	TRBJ2-4	TGTGCCAGCAGCCCTGGCGGGGGTTGGTTTCAGTACTTC	CASSPGGGWFQYF
14	NA	TRBD2	TRBV14	TRBJ2-5	TGTGCCAGCAGCGTACGTGGGGGGGAAGAGACCCAGTACTTC	CASSVRGGEETQYF
16	few	TRBD1	TRBV27	TRBJ2-7	TGTGCCAGCAGTGAGGGGACAGGGCTTGTCGTCTACGAGCAGTACTTC	CASSEGTGLVVYEQYF
16	NA	TRBD2	TRBV5-1	TRBJ2-5	TGCGCCAGCAGCTTGCAGACTAGCGGGACTGTTGTGACCCAGTACTTC	CASSLQTSGTVVTQYF